A selection of T cell receptor beta chains follows, all from one sample in a study of blood T cell repertoires in COVID-19. Measured with immunoSEQ multiplex PCR; TCRdb has only the in-frame clones, and not every one. The sample holds fewer than 150,000 clones; around 80% are singletons and the top ten take 2% to 3%. Sample: peripheral blood. The receptors were sampled from a man aged 45-65 years with acute or convalescent COVID-19. Both conserved end residues are part of each CDR3. The D gene is left open where the match is weak. Size tells how often a clone was seen (once, few, many) or the class of an expanded clone, and some rows leave it out.

cdr3_length	clone_size	v_call	j_call	d_call	cdr3_aa	cdr3_nt
13	few	TRBV28	TRBJ2-6	-	CASRSGGANVLTF	TGTGCCAGCAGGTCGGGTGGGGCCAACGTCCTGACTTTC
16	-	TRBV5-6	TRBJ2-3	TRBD1	CASSPGQGLGTDTQYF	TGTGCCAGCAGCCCTGGACAGGGCTTGGGCACAGATACGCAGTATTTT
18	-	TRBV7-9	TRBJ1-1	TRBD1	CASSLYGQGALEGVEAFF	TGTGCCAGCAGCTTATATGGACAGGGGGCCTTAGAGGGTGTTGAAGCTTTCTTT
17	-	TRBV6-1	TRBJ2-7	TRBD2	CASSEGGGSLGFYEQYF	TGTGCCAGCAGTGAAGGGGGAGGGTCTCTAGGATTCTACGAGCAGTACTTC
13	-	TRBV6-1	TRBJ1-6	-	CASSDLQGSALHF	TGTGCCAGCAGTGATTTGCAGGGGAGCGCCCTCCACTTT
15	few	TRBV5-5	TRBJ2-7	-	CASSLVAGISYEQYF	TGTGCCAGCAGCTTGGTCGCAGGCATCTCCTACGAGCAGTACTTC
15	once	TRBV6-5	TRBJ1-4	-	CASSYESGSNEKLFF	TGTGCCAGCAGTTACGAGTCAGGATCTAATGAAAAACTGTTTTTT
12	-	TRBV6-2/TRBV6-3	TRBJ2-7	-	CASSFDSYEQYF	TGTGCCAGCAGCTTCGACAGCTACGAGCAGTACTTC
17	-	TRBV18	TRBJ2-6	TRBD1	CASSPRQGAGGANVLTF	TGTGCCAGCTCACCACGACAGGGGGCAGGTGGGGCCAACGTCCTGACTTTC
14	medium-sized	TRBV19	TRBJ1-5	-	CASSRQVWNQPQHF	TGTGCCAGTAGTAGACAGGTGTGGAATCAGCCCCAGCATTTT
14	-	TRBV5-5	TRBJ1-5	TRBD1	CASSLEQGDQPQHF	TGTGCCAGCAGCTTGGAACAGGGGGATCAGCCCCAGCATTTT
16	once	TRBV7-3	TRBJ2-2	TRBD1	CASSRRGTVNTGELFF	TGTGCCAGCAGCCGCAGGGGGACAGTAAACACCGGGGAGCTGTTTTTT
15	-	TRBV19	TRBJ1-5	-	CASSIFGMSNQPQHF	TGTGCCAGTAGTATATTCGGGATGAGCAATCAGCCCCAGCATTTT
15	-	TRBV30	TRBJ1-4	-	CAWSRSDSLNEKLFF	TGTGCCTGGAGTCGCTCCGACAGCCTAAATGAAAAACTGTTTTTT
13	few	TRBV29-1	TRBJ2-7	TRBD2	CSVSREALGEQYF	TGCAGCGTATCCCGGGAGGCTCTGGGAGAGCAGTACTTC
13	-	TRBV24-1	TRBJ2-3	-	CATRGDNTDTQYF	TGTGCCACCAGGGGGGACAACACAGATACGCAGTATTTT
11	-	TRBV27	TRBJ1-1	-	CASTQGLEAFF	TGTGCCAGCACCCAGGGGCTCGAAGCTTTCTTT
17	-	TRBV4-2	TRBJ2-7	TRBD1	CASSPSGQGYGTGEQYF	TGTGCCAGCAGCCCCTCGGGACAGGGGTACGGAACAGGCGAGCAGTACTTC
17	-	TRBV27	TRBJ2-3	-	CASSSVWTGSGTDTQYF	TGTGCCAGCAGTTCCGTTTGGACGGGATCGGGGACAGATACGCAGTATTTT
15	-	TRBV7-3	TRBJ2-1	TRBD2	CASSLQLAGYNEQFF	TGTGCCAGCAGCTTACAACTAGCGGGGTACAATGAGCAGTTCTTC
15	-	TRBV7-2	TRBJ1-3	-	CASSLGPGYRNTIYF	TGTGCCAGCAGCTTAGGGCCCGGGTATAGAAACACCATATATTTT
14	-	TRBV4-2	TRBJ2-7	TRBD1	CASSQARGRSEQYF	TGTGCCAGCAGCCAAGCCAGGGGGCGCAGCGAGCAGTACTTC
15	-	TRBV28	TRBJ1-2	-	CASSLGPQGNYGYTF	TGTGCCAGCAGTTTGGGTCCACAGGGTAACTATGGCTACACCTTC
13	-	TRBV3-1/TRBV3-2	TRBJ2-1	TRBD1	CASVQGGGNEQFF	TGTGCCTCCGTCCAAGGGGGCGGGAATGAGCAGTTCTTC
13	-	TRBV10-2	TRBJ2-1	-	CASRTGGRNEQFF	TGCGCCAGTAGAACTGGGGGGAGGAATGAGCAGTTCTTC
15	-	TRBV18	TRBJ1-6	-	CASSPQRVRDSPLHF	TGTGCCAGCTCACCACAGAGGGTTAGGGATTCACCCCTCCACTTT
14	few	TRBV4-1	TRBJ2-7	-	CASSQVQGPYEQYF	TGCGCCAGCAGCCAAGTACAGGGACCCTACGAGCAGTACTTC
15	-	TRBV5-1	TRBJ2-7	-	CASSLGQGGTYEQYF	TGCGCCAGCAGCTTAGGCCAGGGAGGTACCTACGAGCAGTACTTC
14	-	TRBV7-8	TRBJ2-2	-	CASTLTGNTGELFF	TGTGCCAGCACCCTGACAGGAAACACCGGGGAGCTGTTTTTT